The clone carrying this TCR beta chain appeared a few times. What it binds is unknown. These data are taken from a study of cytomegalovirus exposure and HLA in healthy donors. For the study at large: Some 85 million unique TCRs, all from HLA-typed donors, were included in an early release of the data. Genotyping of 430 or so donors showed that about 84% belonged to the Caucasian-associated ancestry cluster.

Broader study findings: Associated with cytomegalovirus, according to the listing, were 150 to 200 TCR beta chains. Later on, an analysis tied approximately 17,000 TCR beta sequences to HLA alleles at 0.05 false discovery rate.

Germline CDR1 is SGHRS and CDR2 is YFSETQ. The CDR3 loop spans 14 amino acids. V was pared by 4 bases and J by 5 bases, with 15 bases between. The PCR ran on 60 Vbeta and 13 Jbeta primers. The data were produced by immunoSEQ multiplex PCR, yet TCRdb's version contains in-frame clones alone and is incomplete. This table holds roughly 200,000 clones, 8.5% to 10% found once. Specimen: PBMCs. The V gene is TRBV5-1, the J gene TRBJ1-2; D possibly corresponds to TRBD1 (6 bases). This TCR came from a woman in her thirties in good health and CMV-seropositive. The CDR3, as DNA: TGCGCCAGCAGCGTGGACAGCAGTCTGTATGGCTACACCTTC. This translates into CASSVDSSLYGYTF.